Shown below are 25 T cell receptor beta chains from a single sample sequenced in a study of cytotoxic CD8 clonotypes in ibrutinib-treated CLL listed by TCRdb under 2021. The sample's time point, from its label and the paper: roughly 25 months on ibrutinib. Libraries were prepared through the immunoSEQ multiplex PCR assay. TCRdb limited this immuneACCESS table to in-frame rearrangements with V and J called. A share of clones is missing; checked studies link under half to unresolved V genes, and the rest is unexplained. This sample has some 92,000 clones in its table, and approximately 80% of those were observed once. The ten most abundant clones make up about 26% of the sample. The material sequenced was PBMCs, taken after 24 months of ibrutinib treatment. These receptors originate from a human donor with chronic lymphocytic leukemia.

CDR3 in amino acids: CASSLLTGGYTF. CDR3 coding DNA: TGTGCCAGCAGTTTATTGACAGGGGGCTACACCTTC. The chain employs TRBV28 and TRBJ1-2, with TRBD1 matching over 7 bases. Germline CDR1 MDHEN, CDR2 SYDVKM. The trim removed 1 base at V and 8 bases at J, leaving 1 base unmatched. The CDR3 is made up of 12 amino acids.

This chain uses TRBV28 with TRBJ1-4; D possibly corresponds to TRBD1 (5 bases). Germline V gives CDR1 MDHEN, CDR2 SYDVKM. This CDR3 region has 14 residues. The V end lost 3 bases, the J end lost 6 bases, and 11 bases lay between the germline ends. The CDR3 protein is CASSLGGGHEKLFF. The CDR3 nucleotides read TGTGCCAGCAGTTTGGGGGGAGGTCATGAAAAACTGTTTTTT.

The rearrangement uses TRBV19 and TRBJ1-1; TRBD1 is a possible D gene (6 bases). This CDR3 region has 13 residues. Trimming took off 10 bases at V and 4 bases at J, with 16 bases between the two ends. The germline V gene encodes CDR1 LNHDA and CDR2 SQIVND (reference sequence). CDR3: CAISHRDPTEAFF. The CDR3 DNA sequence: TGTGCCATCTCGCACAGGGATCCCACTGAAGCTTTCTTT.

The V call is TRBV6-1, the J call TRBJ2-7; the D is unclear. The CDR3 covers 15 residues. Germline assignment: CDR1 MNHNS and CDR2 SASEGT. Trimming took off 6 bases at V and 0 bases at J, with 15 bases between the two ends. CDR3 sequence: CASSSPGLSSYEQYF. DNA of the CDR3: TGTGCCAGCAGCTCTCCTGGCCTTAGCTCCTACGAGCAGTACTTC.

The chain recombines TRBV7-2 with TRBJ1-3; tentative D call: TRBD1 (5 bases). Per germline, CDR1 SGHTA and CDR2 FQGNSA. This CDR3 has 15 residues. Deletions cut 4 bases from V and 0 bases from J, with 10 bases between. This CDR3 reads CASSSQGDSGNTIYF. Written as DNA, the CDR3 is TGTGCCAGCAGCTCTCAGGGTGACTCTGGAAACACCATATATTTT.

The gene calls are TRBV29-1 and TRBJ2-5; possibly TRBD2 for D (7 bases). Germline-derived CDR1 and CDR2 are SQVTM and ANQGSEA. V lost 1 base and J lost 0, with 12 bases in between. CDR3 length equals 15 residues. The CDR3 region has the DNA TGCAGCGTTGAAGGTGGGGGGGCGTACCAAGAGACCCAGTACTTC. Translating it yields CSVEGGGAYQETQYF.

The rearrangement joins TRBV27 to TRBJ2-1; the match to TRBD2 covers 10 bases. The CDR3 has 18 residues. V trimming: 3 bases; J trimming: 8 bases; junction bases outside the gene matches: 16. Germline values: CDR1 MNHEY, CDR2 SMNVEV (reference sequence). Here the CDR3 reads CASSFEVGSGRAVYEQFF. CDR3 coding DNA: TGTGCCAGCAGTTTTGAGGTGGGGAGCGGGAGGGCCGTGTATGAGCAGTTCTTC.

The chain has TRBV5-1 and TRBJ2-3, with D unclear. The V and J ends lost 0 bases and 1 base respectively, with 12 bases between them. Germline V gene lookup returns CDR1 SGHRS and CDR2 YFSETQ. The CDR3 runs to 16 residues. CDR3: CASSLGGGIGTDTQYF. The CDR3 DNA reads TGCGCCAGCAGCTTGGGAGGTGGGATTGGCACAGATACGCAGTATTTT.

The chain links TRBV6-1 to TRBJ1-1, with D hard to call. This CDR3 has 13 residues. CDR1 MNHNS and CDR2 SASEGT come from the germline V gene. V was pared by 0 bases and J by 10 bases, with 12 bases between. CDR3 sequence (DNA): TGTGCCAGCAGTGAAGCCTCATCTCTAGGAGCTTTCTTT. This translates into CASSEASSLGAFF.

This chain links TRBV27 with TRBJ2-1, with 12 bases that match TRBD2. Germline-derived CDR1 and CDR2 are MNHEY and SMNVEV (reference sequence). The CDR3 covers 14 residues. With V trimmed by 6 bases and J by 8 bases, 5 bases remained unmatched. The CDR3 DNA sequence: TGTGCCAGCAGCGGACTAGCGGGATTTCATGAGCAGTTCTTC. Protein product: CASSGLAGFHEQFF.

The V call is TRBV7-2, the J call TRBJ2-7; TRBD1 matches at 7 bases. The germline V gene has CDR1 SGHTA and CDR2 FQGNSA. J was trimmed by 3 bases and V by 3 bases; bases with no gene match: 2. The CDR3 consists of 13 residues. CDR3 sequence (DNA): TGTGCCAGCAGCTTTAACAGGGGCTACGAGCAGTACTTC. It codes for CASSFNRGYEQYF.

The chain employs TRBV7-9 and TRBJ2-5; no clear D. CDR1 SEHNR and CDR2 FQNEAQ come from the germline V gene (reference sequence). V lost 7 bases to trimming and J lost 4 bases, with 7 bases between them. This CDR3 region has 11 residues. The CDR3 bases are TGTGCCAGCATCATCTCAGAGACCCAGTACTTC. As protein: CASIISETQYF.

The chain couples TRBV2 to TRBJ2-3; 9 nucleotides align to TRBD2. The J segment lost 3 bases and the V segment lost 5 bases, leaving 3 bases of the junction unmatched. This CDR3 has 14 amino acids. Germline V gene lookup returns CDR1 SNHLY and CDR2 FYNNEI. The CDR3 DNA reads TGTGCCAGCAGTCGACTAGCGGAAACAGATACGCAGTATTTT. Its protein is CASSRLAETDTQYF.

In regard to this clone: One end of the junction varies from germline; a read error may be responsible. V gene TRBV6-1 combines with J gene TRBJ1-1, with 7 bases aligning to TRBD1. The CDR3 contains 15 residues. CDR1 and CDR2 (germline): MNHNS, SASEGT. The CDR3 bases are TGTGCCAGCAGCGAAGGGCGAACAGGGGTCACTGAAGCTTTCTTT. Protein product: CASSEGRTGVTEAFF.

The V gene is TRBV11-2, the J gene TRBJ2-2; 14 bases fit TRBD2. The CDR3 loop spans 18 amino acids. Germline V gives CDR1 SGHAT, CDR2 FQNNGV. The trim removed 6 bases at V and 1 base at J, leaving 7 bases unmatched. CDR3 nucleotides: TGTGCCAGCAGAATTAGGACTAGCGGGAGGTGGAACACCGGGGAGCTGTTTTTT. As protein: CASRIRTSGRWNTGELFF.

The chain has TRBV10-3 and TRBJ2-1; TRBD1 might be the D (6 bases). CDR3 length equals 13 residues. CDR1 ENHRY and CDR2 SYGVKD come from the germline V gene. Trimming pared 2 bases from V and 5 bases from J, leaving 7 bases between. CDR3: CAISEGQHNEQFF. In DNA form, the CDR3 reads TGTGCCATCAGTGAGGGACAGCACAATGAGCAGTTCTTC.

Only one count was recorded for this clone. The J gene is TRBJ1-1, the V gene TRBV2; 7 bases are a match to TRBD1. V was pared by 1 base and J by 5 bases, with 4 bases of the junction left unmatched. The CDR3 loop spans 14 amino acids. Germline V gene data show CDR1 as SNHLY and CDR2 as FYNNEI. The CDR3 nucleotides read TGTGCCAGCAGTGAAGGACAGGGCTTAACTGAAGCTTTCTTT. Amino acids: CASSEGQGLTEAFF.

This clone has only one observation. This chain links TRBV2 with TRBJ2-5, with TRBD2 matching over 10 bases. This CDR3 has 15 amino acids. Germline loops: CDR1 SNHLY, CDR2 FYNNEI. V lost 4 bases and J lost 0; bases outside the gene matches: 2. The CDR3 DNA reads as TGTGCCAGCAGTGGGACTAGCGGCCACCAAGAGACCCAGTACTTC. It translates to CASSGTSGHQETQYF. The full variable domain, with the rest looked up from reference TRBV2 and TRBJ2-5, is EPEVTQTPSHQVTQMGQEVILRCVPISNHLYFYWYRQILGQKVEFLVSFYNNEISEKSEIFDDQFSVERPDGSNFTLKIRSTKLEDSAMYFCASSGTSGHQETQYFGPGTRLLVL.

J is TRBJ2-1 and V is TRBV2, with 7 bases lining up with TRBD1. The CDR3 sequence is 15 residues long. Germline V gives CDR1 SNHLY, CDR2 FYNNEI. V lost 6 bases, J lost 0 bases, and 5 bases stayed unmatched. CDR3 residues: CASRQGLSSYNEQFF. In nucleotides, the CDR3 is TGTGCCAGCAGACAGGGGCTTAGCTCCTACAATGAGCAGTTCTTC.

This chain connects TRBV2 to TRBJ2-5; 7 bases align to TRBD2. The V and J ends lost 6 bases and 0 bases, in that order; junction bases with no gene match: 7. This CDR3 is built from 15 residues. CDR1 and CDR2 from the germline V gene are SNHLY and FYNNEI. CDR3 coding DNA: TGTGCCAGCAGAGACCGCGGACTAGACCAAGAGACCCAGTACTTC. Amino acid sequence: CASRDRGLDQETQYF.

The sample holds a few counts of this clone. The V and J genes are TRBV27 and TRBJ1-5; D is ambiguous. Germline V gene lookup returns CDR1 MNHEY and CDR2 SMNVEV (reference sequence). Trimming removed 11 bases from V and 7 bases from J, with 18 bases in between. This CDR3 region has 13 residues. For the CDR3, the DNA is TGTGCCGCCAGTCAGAGTCCGGGGCAGCCCCAGCATTTT. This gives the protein CAASQSPGQPQHF.

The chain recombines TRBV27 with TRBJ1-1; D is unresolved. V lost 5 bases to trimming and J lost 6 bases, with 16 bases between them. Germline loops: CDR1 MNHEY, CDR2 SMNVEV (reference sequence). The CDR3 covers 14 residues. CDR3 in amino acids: CASSPLVGSSEAFF. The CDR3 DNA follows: TGTGCCAGCAGTCCCTTAGTAGGCTCATCTGAAGCTTTCTTT.

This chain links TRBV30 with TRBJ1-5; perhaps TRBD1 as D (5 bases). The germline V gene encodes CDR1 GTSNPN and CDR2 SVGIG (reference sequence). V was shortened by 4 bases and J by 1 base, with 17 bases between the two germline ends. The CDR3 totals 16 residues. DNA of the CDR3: TGTGCCTGGACCCCCGCGCCGGGGGTGAGCAATCAGCCCCAGCATTTT. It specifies CAWTPAPGVSNQPQHF.

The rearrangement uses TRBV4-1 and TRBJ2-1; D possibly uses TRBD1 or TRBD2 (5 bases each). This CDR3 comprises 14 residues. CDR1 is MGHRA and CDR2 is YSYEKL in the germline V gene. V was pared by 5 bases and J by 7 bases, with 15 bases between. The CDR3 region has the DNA TGCGCCAGCAGCTTCCGAGGGACCGGGAATGAGCAGTTCTTC. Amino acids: CASSFRGTGNEQFF.

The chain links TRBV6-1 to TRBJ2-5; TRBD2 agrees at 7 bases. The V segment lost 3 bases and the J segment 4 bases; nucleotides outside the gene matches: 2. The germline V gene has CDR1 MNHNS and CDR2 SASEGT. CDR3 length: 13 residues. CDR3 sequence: CASSDWGGETQYF. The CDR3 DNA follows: TGTGCCAGCAGTGACTGGGGGGGAGAGACCCAGTACTTC.